A selection of T cell receptor beta chains follows, all from one sample in a study of cytomegalovirus exposure and HLA in healthy donors. Generated by immunoSEQ multiplex PCR, the TCRdb table keeps only in-frame clones and is missing some. Of 150,000 to 200,000 clones in the sample, about 77% were seen once. The sequenced sample was PBMCs. These TCRs come from a man in his late teens or twenties in good health and CMV-seropositive. The CDR3 runs from the conserved cysteine through the conserved F or W. A D gene is named only where the DNA matches it firmly. Only some rows state a clone size, as once, few, many or a class for expanded clones.

TGTGCCAGCAGCCGTTCCCCCTATTCCGGAGGGGAAAACACTGAAGCTTTCTTT	CASSRSPYSGGENTEAFF	TRBJ1-1	TRBV11-2	-	-
TGCGCCAGCAGCCTTAAGACAGTGAGCTCCTACAATGAGCAGTTCTTC	CASSLKTVSSYNEQFF	TRBJ2-1	TRBV4-1	-	-
TGCAGCGCCGACAGGGAAATCCGCCCGACGGCCTACAATGAGCAGTTCTTC	CSADREIRPTAYNEQFF	TRBJ2-1	TRBV29-1	-	TRBD1
TGTGCCAGCAGTTATAGGAGAAGGACTGAAGCTTTCTTT	CASSYRRRTEAFF	TRBJ1-1	TRBV6-5	-	-
TGTGCCAGCAAGGTCGAGGAGAACACCGGGGAGCTGTTTTTT	CASKVEENTGELFF	TRBJ2-2	TRBV2	-	-
TGTGCCAGCAGTGCCGGGGACAGCCCCTACAATGAGCAGTTCTTC	CASSAGDSPYNEQFF	TRBJ2-1	TRBV2	-	TRBD1
TGTGCCAGCAGGATGGGACAGGGCCACACCTACGAGCAGTACTTC	CASRMGQGHTYEQYF	TRBJ2-7	TRBV21-1	-	-
TGTGCTAGTGGCCCCAGGGGCGGCACTGAAGCTTTCTTT	CASGPRGGTEAFF	TRBJ1-1	TRBV12-5	-	-
TGTGCCAGCAGCGGAGGGTTCGCGCGGTCAACTAGCACAGATACGCAGTATTTT	CASSGGFARSTSTDTQYF	TRBJ2-3	TRBV9	-	-
TGCGCCAGCAGCCAAGATCTTAGAATAGGGACAGGGCTAGATACGCAGTATTTT	CASSQDLRIGTGLDTQYF	TRBJ2-3	TRBV4-3	-	TRBD1
TGTGCCAGCAGTCCTCACGCCGGGACTGTGGATGGCTACACCTTC	CASSPHAGTVDGYTF	TRBJ1-2	TRBV27	-	-
TGTGCCAGCAGCTTGGGAGGGACACGGAATGAAAAACTGTTTTTT	CASSLGGTRNEKLFF	TRBJ1-4	TRBV5-5	few	-
TGTGCCAGCAGCAAATCTACGCGTCGGGAGACCCAGTACTTC	CASSKSTRRETQYF	TRBJ2-5	TRBV21-1	-	-
TGTGCCAGCAGCTTAGACAGACTAGCGGGAGGATTCAATGAGCAGTTCTTC	CASSLDRLAGGFNEQFF	TRBJ2-1	TRBV7-2	-	TRBD2